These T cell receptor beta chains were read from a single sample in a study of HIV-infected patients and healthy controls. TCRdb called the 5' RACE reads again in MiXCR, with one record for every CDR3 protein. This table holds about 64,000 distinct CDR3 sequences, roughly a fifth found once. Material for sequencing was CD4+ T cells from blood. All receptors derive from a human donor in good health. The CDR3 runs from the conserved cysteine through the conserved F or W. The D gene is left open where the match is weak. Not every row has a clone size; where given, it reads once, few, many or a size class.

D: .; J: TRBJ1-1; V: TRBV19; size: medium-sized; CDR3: CASSLQGNTEAFF; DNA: TGTGCCAGTAGTTTACAGGGTAACACTGAAGCTTTCTTT
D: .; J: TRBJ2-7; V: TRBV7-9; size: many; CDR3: CASSLTANYEQYF; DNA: TGTGCCAGCAGCTTGACCGCAAATTACGAGCAGTACTTC
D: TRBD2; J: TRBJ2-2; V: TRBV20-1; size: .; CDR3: CSASRTSGNTGELFF; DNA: TGCAGTGCTAGCAGGACTAGCGGGAACACCGGGGAGCTGTTTTTT
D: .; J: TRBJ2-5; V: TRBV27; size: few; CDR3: CASSLYSPGETQYF; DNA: TGTGCCAGCAGTTTATACTCACCGGGCGAGACCCAGTACTTC
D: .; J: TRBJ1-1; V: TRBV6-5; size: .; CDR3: CASSLEGARTEAFF; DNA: TGTGCCAGCAGTTTGGAAGGGGCGCGGACTGAAGCTTTCTTT
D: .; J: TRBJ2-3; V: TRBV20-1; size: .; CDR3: CSARITDTQYF; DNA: TGCAGTGCTAGAATCACAGATACGCAGTATTTT
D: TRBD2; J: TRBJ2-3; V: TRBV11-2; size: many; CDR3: CASSPLGRLADRDGTQYF; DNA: TGTGCCAGCAGTCCCTTGGGGAGACTAGCGGACCGGGATGGTACGCAGTATTTT
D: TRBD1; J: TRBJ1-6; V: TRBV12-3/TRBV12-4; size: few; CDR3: CASRTGQFNSPLHF; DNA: TGTGCCAGCAGAACGGGACAGTTTAATTCACCCCTCCACTTT
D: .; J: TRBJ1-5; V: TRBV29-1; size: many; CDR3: CSVELMENQPQHF; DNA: TGCAGCGTTGAGTTAATGGAGAATCAGCCCCAGCATTTT
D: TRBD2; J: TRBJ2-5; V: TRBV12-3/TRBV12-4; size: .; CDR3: CASKTLAGVSQETQYF; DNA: TGTGCCAGCAAGACGCTAGCGGGGGTGTCACAAGAGACCCAGTACTTC
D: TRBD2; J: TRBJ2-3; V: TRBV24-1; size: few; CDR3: CATSDRGGDGTDTQYF; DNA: TGTGCCACCAGTGATCGCGGGGGAGACGGCACAGATACGCAGTATTTT
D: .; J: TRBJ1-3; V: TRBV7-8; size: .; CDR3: CASSRSGNSGNTIYF; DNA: TGTGCCAGCAGCCGGTCTGGTAACTCTGGAAACACCATATATTTT
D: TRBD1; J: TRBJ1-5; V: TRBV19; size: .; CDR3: CASSRPGQTFPQPQHF; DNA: TGTGCCAGTAGCCGACCGGGACAGACCTTCCCTCAGCCCCAGCATTTT
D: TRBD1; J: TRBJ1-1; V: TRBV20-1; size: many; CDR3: CSARMTGYMNTEAFF; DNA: TGCAGTGCTAGGATGACAGGGTATATGAACACTGAAGCTTTCTTT
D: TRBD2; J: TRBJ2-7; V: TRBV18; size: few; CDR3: CASSPPVFSGNYEQYF; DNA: TGTGCCAGCTCACCACCAGTATTTAGCGGGAACTACGAGCAGTACTTC
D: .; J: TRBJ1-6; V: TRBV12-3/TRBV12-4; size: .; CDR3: CASRAGSSPLHF; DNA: TGTGCCAGCAGGGCGGGCTCTTCACCCCTCCACTTT
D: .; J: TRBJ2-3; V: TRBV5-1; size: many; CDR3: CASREAPNTDTQYF; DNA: TGCGCCAGCAGGGAGGCCCCAAACACAGATACGCAGTATTTT
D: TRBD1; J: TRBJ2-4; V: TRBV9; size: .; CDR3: CASSPGTALNIQYF; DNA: TGTGCCAGCAGCCCCGGGACAGCCTTAAACATTCAGTACTTC
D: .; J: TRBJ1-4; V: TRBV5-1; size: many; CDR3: CASSLAGTVTNEKLFF; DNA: TGCGCCAGCAGCTTGGCCGGGACGGTGACTAATGAAAAACTGTTTTTT
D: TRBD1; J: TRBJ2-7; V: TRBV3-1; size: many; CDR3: CASSQEGAGGRYEQYF; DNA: TGTGCCAGCAGCCAAGAGGGGGCAGGGGGCAGGTACGAGCAGTACTTC
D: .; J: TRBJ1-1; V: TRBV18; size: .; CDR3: CASSPLTGNTEAFF; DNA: TGTGCCAGCTCACCACTGACAGGAAACACTGAAGCTTTCTTT
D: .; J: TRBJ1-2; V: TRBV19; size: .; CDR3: CASSRYYGYTF; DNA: TGTGCCAGTAGTCGCTACTATGGCTACACCTTC
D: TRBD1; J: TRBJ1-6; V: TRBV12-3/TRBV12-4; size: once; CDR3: CASRSDRASSPLHF; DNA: TGTGCCAGCAGGTCCGACAGGGCTAGTTCACCCCTCCACTTT
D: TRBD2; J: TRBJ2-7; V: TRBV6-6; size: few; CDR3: CASRKLAGIYEQYF; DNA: TGTGCCAGCAGAAAACTAGCGGGAATCTACGAGCAGTACTTC
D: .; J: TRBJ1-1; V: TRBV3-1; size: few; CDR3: CASSQLEGSFTEAFF; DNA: TGTGCCAGCAGCCAATTAGAGGGGTCCTTTACTGAAGCTTTCTTT
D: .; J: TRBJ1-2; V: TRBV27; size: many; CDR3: CASSYREDYGYTF; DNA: TGTGCCAGCAGTTACAGGGAGGACTATGGCTACACCTTC
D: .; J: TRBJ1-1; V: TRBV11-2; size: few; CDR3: CASSITDRNLNTEAFF; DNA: TGTGCCAGCAGCATCACGGACCGGAACTTAAACACTGAAGCTTTCTTT
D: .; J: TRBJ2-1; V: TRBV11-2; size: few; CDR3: CASSLSRANEQFF; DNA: TGTGCCAGCAGCTTAAGTCGGGCCAATGAGCAGTTCTTC
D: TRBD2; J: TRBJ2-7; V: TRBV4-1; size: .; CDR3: CASSQRVAGAYEQYF; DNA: TGCGCCAGCAGCCAAAGGGTAGCGGGGGCCTACGAGCAGTACTTC
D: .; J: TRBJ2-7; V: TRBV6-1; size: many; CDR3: CASREDRFYEQYF; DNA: TGTGCCAGCAGAGAGGACAGATTCTACGAGCAGTACTTC
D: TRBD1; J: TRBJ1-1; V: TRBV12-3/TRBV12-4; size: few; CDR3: CASSPTGGETEAFF; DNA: TGTGCCAGCAGCCCTACAGGGGGCGAGACTGAAGCTTTCTTT
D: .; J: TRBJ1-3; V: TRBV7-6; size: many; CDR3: CASSRSPAGVGAGNTIYF; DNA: TGTGCCAGCAGCCGAAGCCCCGCGGGGGTAGGAGCTGGAAACACCATATATTTT
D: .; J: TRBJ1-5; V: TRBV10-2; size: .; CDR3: CASSDGDQPQHF; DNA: TGCGCCAGCAGTGATGGTGATCAGCCCCAGCATTTT
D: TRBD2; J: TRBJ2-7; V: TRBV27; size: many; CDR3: CASSFGGRVLRSSYEQYF; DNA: TGTGCCAGCAGTTTTGGCGGGAGGGTACTCCGGAGCTCCTACGAGCAGTACTTC
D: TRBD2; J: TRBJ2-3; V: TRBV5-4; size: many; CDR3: CASSFGGAGGADTQYF; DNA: TGTGCCAGCAGCTTCGGGGGGGCGGGAGGAGCAGATACGCAGTATTTT
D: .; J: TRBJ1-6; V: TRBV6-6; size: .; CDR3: CASSTGEYNSPLHF; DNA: TGTGCCAGCAGCACGGGGGAGTATAATTCACCCCTCCACTTT
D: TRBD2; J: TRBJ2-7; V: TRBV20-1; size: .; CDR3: CSAGTSGRARYEQYF; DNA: TGCAGTGCTGGGACTAGCGGGAGGGCCCGGTACGAGCAGTACTTC
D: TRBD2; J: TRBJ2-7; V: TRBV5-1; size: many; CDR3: CASSLLAGAHEQYF; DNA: TGCGCCAGCAGCCTGTTAGCGGGGGCCCACGAGCAGTACTTC
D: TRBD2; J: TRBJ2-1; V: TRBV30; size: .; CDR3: CAWSGEGLGAYNEQFF; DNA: TGTGCCTGGAGCGGGGAGGGACTTGGGGCCTACAATGAGCAGTTCTTC
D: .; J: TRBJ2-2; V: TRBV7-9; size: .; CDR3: CATRGSILVGTGELFF; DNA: TGTGCCACCCGAGGATCTATCTTAGTAGGCACCGGGGAGCTGTTTTTT
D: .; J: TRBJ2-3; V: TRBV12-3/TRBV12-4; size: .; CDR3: CASSIGGAGTAPDTQYF; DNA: TGTGCCAGCTCAATTGGCGGAGCCGGAACCGCCCCAGATACGCAGTATTTT
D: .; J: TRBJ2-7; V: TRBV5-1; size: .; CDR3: CASSSFAGAHEQYF; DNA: TGCGCCAGCAGCTCGTTCGCCGGGGCCCACGAGCAGTACTTC
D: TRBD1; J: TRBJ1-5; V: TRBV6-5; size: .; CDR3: CASSKQGRDQPQHF; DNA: TGTGCCAGCAGCAAACAGGGGAGGGATCAGCCCCAGCATTTT
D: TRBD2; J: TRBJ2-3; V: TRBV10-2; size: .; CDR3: CASSEGTSGRGETDTQYF; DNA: TGCGCCAGCAGTGAGGGGACTAGCGGGAGGGGCGAAACAGATACGCAGTATTTT
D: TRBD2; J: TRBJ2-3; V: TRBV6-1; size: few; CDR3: CASSGGGGLTDTQYF; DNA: TGTGCCAGCAGTGGTGGCGGGGGGTTGACAGATACGCAGTATTTT
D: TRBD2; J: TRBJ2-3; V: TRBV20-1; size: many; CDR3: CSARFTSGRSDTQYF; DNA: TGCAGTGCTAGATTCACTAGCGGGAGATCAGATACGCAGTATTTT
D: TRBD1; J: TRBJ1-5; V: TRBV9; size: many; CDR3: CASSVGQGKPQHF; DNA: TGTGCCAGCAGCGTAGGACAGGGGAAGCCCCAGCATTTT
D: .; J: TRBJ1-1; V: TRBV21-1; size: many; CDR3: CASSGLRTEAFF; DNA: TGTGCCAGCAGCGGGCTAAGAACTGAAGCTTTCTTT